The clone carrying this T cell receptor beta chain appeared a single time. This entry is derived from a study of OX40 agonist ivuxolimab in advanced cancers. Background on the study: Patients received the agonistic anti-OX40 (CD134) antibody ivuxolimab.

This table comes from immunoSEQ multiplex PCR, and its TCRdb copy is limited to in-frame clones, with some not included. Among about 73,000 clones, approximately 90% were seen once, and the ten largest hold approximately 11%. The CDR3 sequence is 16 residues long. Germline lookup yields CDR1 SEHNR and CDR2 FQNEAQ (reference sequence). V gave up 11 bases and J gave up 1 base; unmatched junction bases: 14. The clonotype was recovered from an adult with an advanced solid tumor such as melanoma, head and neck, liver or kidney cancer. The sequencing here drew on CD4+ or CD8+ T cells sorted from blood, taken in a trial of the OX40 agonist ivuxolimab. This chain uses TRBV7-9 with TRBJ2-1, with 7 bases lining up with TRBD2. CDR3 in DNA: TGTGCCGGCCGAAAGGCTAGCGGTCAATCCTACAATGAGCAGTTCTTC. It is translated as CAGRKASGQSYNEQFF.